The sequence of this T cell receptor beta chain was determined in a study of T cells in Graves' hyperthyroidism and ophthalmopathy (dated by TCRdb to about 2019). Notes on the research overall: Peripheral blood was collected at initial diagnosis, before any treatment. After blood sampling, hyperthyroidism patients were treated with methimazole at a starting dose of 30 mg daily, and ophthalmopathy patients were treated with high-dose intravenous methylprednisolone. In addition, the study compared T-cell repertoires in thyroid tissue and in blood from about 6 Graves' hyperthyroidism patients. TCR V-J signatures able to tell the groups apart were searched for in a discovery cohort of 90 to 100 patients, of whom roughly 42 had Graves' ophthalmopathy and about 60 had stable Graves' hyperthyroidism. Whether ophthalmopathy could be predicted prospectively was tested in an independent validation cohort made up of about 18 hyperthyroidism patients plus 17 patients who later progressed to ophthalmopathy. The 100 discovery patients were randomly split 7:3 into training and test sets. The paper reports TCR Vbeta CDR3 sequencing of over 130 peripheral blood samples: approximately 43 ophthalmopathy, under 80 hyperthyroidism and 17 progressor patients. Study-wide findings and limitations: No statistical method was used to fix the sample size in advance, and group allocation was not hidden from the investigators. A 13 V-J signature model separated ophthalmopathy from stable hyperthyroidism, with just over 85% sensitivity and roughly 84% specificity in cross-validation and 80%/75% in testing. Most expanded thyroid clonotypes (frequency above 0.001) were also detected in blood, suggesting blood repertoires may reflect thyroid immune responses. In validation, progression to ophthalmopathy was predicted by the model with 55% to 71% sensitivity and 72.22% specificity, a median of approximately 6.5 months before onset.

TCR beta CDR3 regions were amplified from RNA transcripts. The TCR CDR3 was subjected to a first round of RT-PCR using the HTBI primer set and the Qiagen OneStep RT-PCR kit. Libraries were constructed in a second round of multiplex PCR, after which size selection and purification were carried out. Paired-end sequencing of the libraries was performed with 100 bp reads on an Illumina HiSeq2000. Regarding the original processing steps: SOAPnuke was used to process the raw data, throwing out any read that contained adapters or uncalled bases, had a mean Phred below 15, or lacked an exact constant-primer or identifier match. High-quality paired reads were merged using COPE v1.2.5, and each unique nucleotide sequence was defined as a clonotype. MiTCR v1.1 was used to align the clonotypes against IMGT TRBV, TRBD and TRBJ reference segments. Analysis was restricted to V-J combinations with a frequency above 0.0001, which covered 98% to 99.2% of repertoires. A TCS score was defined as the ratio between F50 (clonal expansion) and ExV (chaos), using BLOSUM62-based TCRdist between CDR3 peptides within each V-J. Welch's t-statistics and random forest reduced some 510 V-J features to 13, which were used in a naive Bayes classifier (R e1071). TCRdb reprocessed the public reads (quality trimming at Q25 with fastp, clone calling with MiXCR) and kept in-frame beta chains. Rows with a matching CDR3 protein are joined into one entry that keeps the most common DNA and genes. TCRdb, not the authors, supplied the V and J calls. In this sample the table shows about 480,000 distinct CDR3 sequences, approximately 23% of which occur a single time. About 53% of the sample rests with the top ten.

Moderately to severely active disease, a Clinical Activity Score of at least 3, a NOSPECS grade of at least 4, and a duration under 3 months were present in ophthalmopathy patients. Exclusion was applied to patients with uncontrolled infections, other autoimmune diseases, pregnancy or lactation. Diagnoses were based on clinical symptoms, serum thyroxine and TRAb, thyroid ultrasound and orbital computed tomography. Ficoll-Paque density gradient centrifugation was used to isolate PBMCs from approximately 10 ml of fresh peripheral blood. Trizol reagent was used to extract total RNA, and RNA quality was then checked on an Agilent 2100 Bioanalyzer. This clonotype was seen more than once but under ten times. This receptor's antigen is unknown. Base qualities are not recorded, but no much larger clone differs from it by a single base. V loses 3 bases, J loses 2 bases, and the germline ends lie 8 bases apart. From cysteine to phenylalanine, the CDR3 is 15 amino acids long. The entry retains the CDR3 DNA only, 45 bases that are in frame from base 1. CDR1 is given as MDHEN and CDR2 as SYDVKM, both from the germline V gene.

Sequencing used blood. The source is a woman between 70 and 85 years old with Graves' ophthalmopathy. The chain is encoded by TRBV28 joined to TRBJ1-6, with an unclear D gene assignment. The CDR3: CASSFTGTYNSPLHF. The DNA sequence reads TGTGCCAGCAGTTTCACCGGGACCTATAATTCACCCCTCCACTTT.